A single sample gave rise to the 12 T cell receptor beta chains below, sequenced in a study of identical twins. Via MiXCR, TCRdb re-called the 5' RACE reads, giving one row per CDR3 protein. The profile shows 1.5 million to 2 million distinct CDR3 sequences, around a third of them singletons. Sequenced sample: cord blood. Source of these receptors: a newborn girl in good health.

The chain combines TRBV28 with TRBJ2-1, with 8 bases aligning to TRBD2. Germline-derived CDR1 and CDR2 are MDHEN and SYDVKM. Germline trimming cut 5 bases from V and 9 bases from J; bases unmatched to any gene: 15. The CDR3 is 16 amino acids. This chain's CDR3 is CASSPPGGGRIGEQFF. As DNA, the CDR3 is TGTGCCAGCAGTCCTCCGGGGGGGGGGCGAATCGGTGAGCAGTTCTTC.

This chain joins TRBV4-2 and TRBJ2-3, with D possibly called TRBD1 or TRBD2 (5 bases each). Germline V lookup: CDR1 LGHNA, CDR2 YNFKEQ. Trimming removed 2 bases at V and 2 bases at J, with 14 bases between. The length of the CDR3 is 16 residues. The CDR3: CASSQRDPKATDTQYF. The CDR3 DNA reads as TGTGCCAGCAGCCAACGGGACCCTAAAGCCACAGATACGCAGTATTTT.

The chain is built from TRBV4-1 and TRBJ1-1; tentative D call: TRBD1 (6 bases). CDR1 and CDR2 (germline): MGHRA, YSYEKL. This CDR3 is 15 amino acids long. Trimming stripped 3 bases from V and 0 bases from J, with 11 bases between. CDR3 in DNA: TGCGCCAGCAGCCACTTACAGGGTTTGAACACTGAAGCTTTCTTT. Amino acids: CASSHLQGLNTEAFF.

There are many counts of this clonotype. CDR3 DNA sequence: TGTGCCAGCAGCTTAGCCGGACACGATTCCTACGAGCAGTACTTC. Encoded protein: CASSLAGHDSYEQYF. V gene TRBV7-2 combines with J gene TRBJ2-7; D possibly corresponds to TRBD1 (5 bases). Trimming pared 0 bases from V and 1 base from J, leaving 10 bases between. The CDR3 is 15 residues long. Germline V gene sequence: CDR1 SGHTA, CDR2 FQGNSA.

For this clonotype: A much bigger clone sits one base away, suggesting this may be a read error. The CDR3 loop is CGARARNEQFF. CDR3 bases: TGCGGTGCTAGAGCCAGGAATGAGCAGTTCTTC. The chain links TRBV20-1 to TRBJ2-1; no clear D gene. The CDR3 is 11 amino acids. The germline V gene has CDR1 DFQATT and CDR2 SNEGSKA (reference sequence).

V is TRBV5-1 and J is TRBJ2-1, with 7 nucleotides matching TRBD2. CDR3 length: 17 amino acids. The germline V gene encodes CDR1 SGHRS and CDR2 YFSETQ. The junction had 12 bases not matched to a gene; V was cut back by 2 bases and J by 4 bases. CDR3: CASSFPTSALFYNEQFF. In nucleotides, the CDR3 is TGCGCCAGCAGCTTCCCCACTAGCGCTCTATTTTACAATGAGCAGTTCTTC. Full variable domain (remainder filled in from reference TRBV5-1 and TRBJ2-1): KAGVTQTPRYLIKTRGQQVTLSCSPISGHRSVSWYQQTPGQGLQFLFEYFSETQRNKGNFPGRFSGRQFSNSRSEMNVSTLELGDSALYLCASSFPTSALFYNEQFFGPGTRLTVL.

This chain links TRBV12-3 or TRBV12-4 with TRBJ1-5; D unclear. The V end was cut by 7 bases, the J end by 6 bases, with 13 bases between. This CDR3 has 13 amino acids. The CDR3 nucleotides are TGTGCCAGCAACTCAAGGCCCGGTCAGCCCCAGCATTTT. It codes for CASNSRPGQPQHF.

The rearrangement uses TRBV20-1 and TRBJ2-7, with 10 bases matching TRBD2. Germline CDR1 reads DFQATT; CDR2 reads SNEGSKA (reference sequence). The CDR3 is 17 amino acids. J lost 2 bases, V lost 2 bases, and 12 bases had no gene match. As DNA, the CDR3 is TGCAGTGCTAGATGGGCTAGCGGGAGAAGGACCCCCTACGAGCAGTACTTC. It translates to CSARWASGRRTPYEQYF.

The chain carries TRBV7-6 and TRBJ1-1; 9 bases fit TRBD1. Germline CDR1 and CDR2: SGHVS and FNYEAQ. The length of the CDR3 is 16 residues. The ends lost 1 base at V and 0 bases at J; junction bases unmatched: 3. This chain's CDR3 is CASSLETGGMNTEAFF. The CDR3 DNA is TGTGCCAGCAGCTTAGAGACAGGGGGTATGAACACTGAAGCTTTCTTT.

The chain employs TRBV5-1 and TRBJ2-3; D gene uncertain. In germline, CDR1 is SGHRS, CDR2 YFSETQ. The CDR3 runs to 13 residues. Trimming removed 1 base from V and 5 bases from J, with 8 bases in between. The CDR3 DNA reads as TGCGCCAGCAGCTTGACCAGGCTAGATACGCAGTATTTT. Translating it yields CASSLTRLDTQYF.

In its sample, this clonotype was seen a few times. The chain carries TRBV11-3 and TRBJ1-1, with D unresolved. The V gene lost 1 base and the J gene lost 1 base, with 10 bases spanning the gap. Looked up from germline, CDR1 is SGHNT and CDR2 is YENEEA. CDR3 length equals 15 residues. CDR3 sequence (DNA): TGTGCCAGCAGCTTAGTCAGGCCTTCGAACACTGAAGCTTTCTTT. Its protein is CASSLVRPSNTEAFF.

J is TRBJ2-3 and V is TRBV12-3 or TRBV12-4; the match to TRBD1 covers 7 bases. The J segment lost 5 bases and the V segment lost 4 bases, leaving 9 bases of the junction unmatched. The CDR3 length is 15 residues. CDR3: CASSSSQGVGDTQYF. In nucleotides, the CDR3 is TGTGCCAGCAGTTCGTCCCAGGGGGTCGGAGATACGCAGTATTTT.